The entry below describes one TCR beta chain. The germline gives CDR1 SNHLY, CDR2 FYNNEI. The V end was cut by 3 bases, the J end by 0 bases, with 17 bases between. The CDR3 totals 17 residues. Generated by immunoSEQ multiplex PCR, the TCRdb table keeps only in-frame clones and is missing some. The sample shows fewer than 250,000 clones, approximately 84% of them seen only once. The entry originates in a study of blood T cell repertoires in COVID-19. Material: peripheral blood. This TCR was recovered from a man aged 50-60 years with acute or convalescent COVID-19. The chain links TRBV2 to TRBJ1-1, with a tentative D call TRBD1 (6 bases). CDR3 amino acids: CASSERGAPLMNTEAFF. DNA of the CDR3: TGTGCCAGCAGTGAGCGGGGGGCCCCCCTCATGAACACTGAAGCTTTCTTT.